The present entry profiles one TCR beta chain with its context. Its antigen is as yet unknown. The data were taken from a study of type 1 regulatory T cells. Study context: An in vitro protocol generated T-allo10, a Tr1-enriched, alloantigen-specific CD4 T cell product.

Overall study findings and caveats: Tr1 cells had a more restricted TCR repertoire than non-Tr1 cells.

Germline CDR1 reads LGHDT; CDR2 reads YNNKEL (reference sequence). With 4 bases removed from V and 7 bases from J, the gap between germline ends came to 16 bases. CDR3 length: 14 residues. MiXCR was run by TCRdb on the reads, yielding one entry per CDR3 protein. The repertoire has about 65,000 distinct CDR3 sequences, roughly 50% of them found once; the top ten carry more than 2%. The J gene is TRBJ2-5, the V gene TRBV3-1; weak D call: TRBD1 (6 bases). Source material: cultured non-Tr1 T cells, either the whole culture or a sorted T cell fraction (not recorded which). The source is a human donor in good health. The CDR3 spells CASSRDRNFRTQYF. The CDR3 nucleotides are TGTGCCAGCAGCCGCGACAGGAATTTTCGGACCCAGTACTTC.